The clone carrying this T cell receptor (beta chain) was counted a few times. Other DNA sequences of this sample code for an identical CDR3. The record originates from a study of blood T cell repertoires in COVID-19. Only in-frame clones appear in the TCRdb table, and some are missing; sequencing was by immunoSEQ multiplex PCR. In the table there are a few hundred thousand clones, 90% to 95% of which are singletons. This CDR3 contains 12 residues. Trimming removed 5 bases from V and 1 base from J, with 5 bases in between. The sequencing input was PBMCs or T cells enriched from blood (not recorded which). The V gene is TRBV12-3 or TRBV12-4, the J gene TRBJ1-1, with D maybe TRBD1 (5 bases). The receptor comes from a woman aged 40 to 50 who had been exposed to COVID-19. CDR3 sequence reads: CASSDRNTEAFF. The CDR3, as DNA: TGTGCCAGCAGTGACAGGAACACTGAAGCTTTCTTT.